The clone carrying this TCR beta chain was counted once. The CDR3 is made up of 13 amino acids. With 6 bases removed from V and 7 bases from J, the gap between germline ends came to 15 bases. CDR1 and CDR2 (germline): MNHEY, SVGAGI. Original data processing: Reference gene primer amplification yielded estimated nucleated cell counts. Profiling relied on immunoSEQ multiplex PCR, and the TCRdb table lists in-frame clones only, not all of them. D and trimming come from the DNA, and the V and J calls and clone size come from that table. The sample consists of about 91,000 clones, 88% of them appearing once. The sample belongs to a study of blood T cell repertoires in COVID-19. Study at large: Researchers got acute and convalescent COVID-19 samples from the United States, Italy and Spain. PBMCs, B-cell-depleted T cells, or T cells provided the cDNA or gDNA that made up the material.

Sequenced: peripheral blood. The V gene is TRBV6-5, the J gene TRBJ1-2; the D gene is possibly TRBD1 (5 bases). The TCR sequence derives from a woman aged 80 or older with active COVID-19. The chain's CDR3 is CASRPRAGGGYTF. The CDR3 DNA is TGTGCCAGCAGGCCCCGGGCCGGGGGTGGCTACACCTTC.